This T cell receptor beta chain was found in a study of T cells in Graves' hyperthyroidism and ophthalmopathy. In this sample, this clonotype turned up many times. Amplified regions were TCR beta CDR3 sequences from RNA transcripts. First-round RT-PCR of the TCR CDR3 relied on the HTBI primer set. One entry per CDR3 protein results from TCRdb running MiXCR on the multiplex PCR reads. The top ten hold under 7% of the sample, which has roughly 580,000 distinct CDR3 sequences, 11% to 15% seen once. CDR3 length: 16 amino acids. The V gene's germline CDR1 is KGHDR and CDR2 SFDVKD. The V end lost 3 bases, the J end lost 1 base, and 13 bases lay between the germline ends.

This receptor was obtained from a woman in her twenties or thirties with Graves' hyperthyroidism that later progressed to Graves' ophthalmopathy. The rearrangement joins TRBV24-1 to TRBJ2-3; D is unresolved. Sample: blood. The CDR3 region has the DNA TGTGCCACCAGTGATAGCCGGACGAGCGGCACAGATACGCAGTATTTT. This encodes CATSDSRTSGTDTQYF.